This entry lists 9 T cell receptor beta chains sequenced from one sample in a study of response to subunit inactivated influenza vaccine. Each CDR3 protein is one row after TCRdb ran MiXCR on the RT-PCR reads. Seen here are around 160,000 distinct CDR3 sequences, roughly a tenth observed once, and the top ten hold about an eighth. Source: non-naive T cells sorted from PBMCs, taken 35 to 45 days after vaccination. The receptor source for this set is a man aged 50-60 years who received an inactivated influenza vaccine.

This clonotype was detected ten times or more. Here the CDR3 reads CASSTFGLLVTGELFF. CDR3 bases: TGCGCCAGCAGCACCTTTGGGCTGCTGGTCACCGGGGAGCTGTTTTTT. The V gene is TRBV5-1, the J gene TRBJ2-2; no clear D gene. This CDR3 comprises 16 residues. V dropped 4 bases and J dropped 4 bases, with 17 bases sitting between them. Germline values: CDR1 SGHRS, CDR2 YFSETQ.

This chain links TRBV18 with TRBJ2-2; no reliable D call. V dropped 3 bases and J dropped 7 bases, with 15 bases sitting between them. Germline values: CDR1 KGHSH, CDR2 LQKENI. The length of the CDR3 is 15 residues. In nucleotides, the CDR3 is TGTGCCAGCTCACCTCAACCCGGGTCCAACGGGGAGCTGTTTTTT. Translated, it gives CASSPQPGSNGELFF. The whole variable domain, remainder taken from reference TRBV18 and TRBJ2-2, is NAGVMQNPRHLVRRRGQEARLRCSPMKGHSHVYWYRQLPEEGLKFMVYLQKENIIDESGMPKERFSAEFPKEGPSILRIQQVVRGDSAAYFCASSPQPGSNGELFFGEGSRLTVL.

This clonotype was recorded a few times. As DNA, the CDR3 is TGCAGTGCTAGAGTTGCCGGGGTGGGGGGGACTGAAGCTTTCTTT. This codes for CSARVAGVGGTEAFF. The J gene is TRBJ1-1, the V gene TRBV20-1; tentatively, D is TRBD1 (5 bases). The CDR3 covers 15 residues. Deletions cut 1 base from V and 5 bases from J, with 17 bases between. The germline CDR1 and CDR2 sequences are DFQATT and SNEGSKA (reference sequence).

This clonotype has a count of ten or more. V gene TRBV4-3 combines with J gene TRBJ2-7; 7 nucleotides match TRBD1. Germline CDR1 is LGHNA and CDR2 is YSLEER. The CDR3 has 16 residues. Unmatched junction bases numbered 5, after V lost 0 bases and J lost 0 bases. CDR3: CASSQEYWDSSYEQYF. CDR3 sequence (DNA): TGCGCCAGCAGCCAAGAATACTGGGACAGCTCCTACGAGCAGTACTTC.

This clonotype was found a few times. The chain carries TRBV9 and TRBJ2-2; 10 bases agree with TRBD2. V trimming: 2 bases; J trimming: 5 bases; junction bases outside the gene matches: 6. This CDR3 comprises 16 residues. Germline loops: CDR1 SGDLS, CDR2 YYNGEE. The CDR3 bases are TGTGCCAGCAGCGTGACCGGGACTAGCGAAACCGGGGAGCTGTTTTTT. It encodes CASSVTGTSETGELFF. The variable domain in full, with the rest retrieved from reference TRBV9 and TRBJ2-2, is DSGVTQTPKHLITATGQRVTLRCSPRSGDLSVYWYQQSLDQGLQFLIQYYNGEERAKGNILERFSAQQFPDLHSELNLSSLELGDSALYFCASSVTGTSETGELFFGEGSRLTVL.

This clonotype was observed a handful of times. The V call is TRBV20-1, the J call TRBJ1-3, with D hard to call. The germline V gene encodes CDR1 DFQATT and CDR2 SNEGSKA (reference sequence). There are 14 residues in the CDR3. Trimming cost V 6 bases and J 0 bases, with 12 bases left between them. DNA for the CDR3: TGCAGTGCACCCGACGTCAGCTCTGGAAACACCATATATTTT. It specifies CSAPDVSSGNTIYF.

This clonotype was found a few times. The gene calls are TRBV6-1 and TRBJ1-1; D remains ambiguous. The germline V gene encodes CDR1 MNHNS and CDR2 SASEGT. This CDR3 has 13 amino acids. Trimming removed 5 bases at V and 4 bases at J, with 11 bases between. CDR3 protein: CASSQRTATEAFF. The CDR3 bases are TGTGCCAGCAGTCAACGGACGGCCACTGAAGCTTTCTTT.

As to this clonotype: A much larger clone differs by one base, so this may be a read error. This rearrangement joins TRBV7-8 to TRBJ2-5; D might be TRBD1 (5 bases). Germline V CDR1 and CDR2: SGHVS, FQNEAQ. CDR3 size: 16 residues. The V and J ends lost 2 bases and 3 bases respectively, with 16 bases between them. CDR3 loop: CASSLPSHGAKETQYF. DNA of the CDR3: TGTGCCAGCAGCTTACCCTCCCATGGGGCGAAAGAGACCCAGTACTTC.

In its sample, this clonotype was seen many times. This chain uses TRBV28 with TRBJ1-2, with 8 positions matching TRBD1. CDR1 and CDR2 from the germline V gene are MDHEN and SYDVKM. Trimming removed 7 bases from V and 3 bases from J; junction bases left unmatched: 7. This CDR3 contains 14 residues. CDR3 sequence: CASTTGVSDYGYTF. In DNA form, the CDR3 reads TGTGCCAGCACGACAGGGGTCAGTGACTATGGCTACACCTTC.